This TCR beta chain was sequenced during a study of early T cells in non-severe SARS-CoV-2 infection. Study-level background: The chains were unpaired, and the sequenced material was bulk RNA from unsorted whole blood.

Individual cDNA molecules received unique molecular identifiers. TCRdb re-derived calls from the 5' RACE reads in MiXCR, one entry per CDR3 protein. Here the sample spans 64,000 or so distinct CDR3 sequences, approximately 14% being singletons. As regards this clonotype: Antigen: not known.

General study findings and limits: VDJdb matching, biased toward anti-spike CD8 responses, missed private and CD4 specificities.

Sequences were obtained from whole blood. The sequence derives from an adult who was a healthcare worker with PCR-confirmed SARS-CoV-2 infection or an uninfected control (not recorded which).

DNA of the CDR3: TGTGCCAGCAGTTACTTGGGACAAGAGACCCAGTACTTC. Protein product: CASSYLGQETQYF. The chain carries TRBV6-2 or TRBV6-3 and TRBJ2-5; D is ambiguous. Germline V lookup: CDR1 MNHEY, CDR2 SVGEGT. Trimming stripped 1 base from V and 2 bases from J, with 5 bases between. The CDR3 runs to 13 residues.